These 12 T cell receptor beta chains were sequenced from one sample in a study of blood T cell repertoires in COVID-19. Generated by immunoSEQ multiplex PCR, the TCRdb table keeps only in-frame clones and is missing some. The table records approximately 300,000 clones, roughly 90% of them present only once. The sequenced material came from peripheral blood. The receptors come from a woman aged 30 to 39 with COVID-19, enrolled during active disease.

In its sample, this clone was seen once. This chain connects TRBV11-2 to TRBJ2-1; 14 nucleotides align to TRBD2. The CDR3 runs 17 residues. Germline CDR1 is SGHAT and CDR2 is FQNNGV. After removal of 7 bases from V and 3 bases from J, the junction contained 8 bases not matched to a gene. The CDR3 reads CASKRGLAGVVYNEQFF. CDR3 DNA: TGTGCCAGCAAGAGGGGACTAGCGGGAGTTGTCTACAATGAGCAGTTCTTC. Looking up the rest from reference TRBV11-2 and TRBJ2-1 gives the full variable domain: EAGVAQSPRYKIIEKRQSVAFWCNPISGHATLYWYQQILGQGPKLLIQFQNNGVVDDSQLPKDRFSAERLKGVDSTLKIQPAKLEDSAVYLCASKRGLAGVVYNEQFFGPGTRLTVL.

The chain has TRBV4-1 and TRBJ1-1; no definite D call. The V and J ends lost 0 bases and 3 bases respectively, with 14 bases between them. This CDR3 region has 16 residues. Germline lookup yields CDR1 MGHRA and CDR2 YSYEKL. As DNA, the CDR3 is TGCGCCAGCAGCCAAGAAACAGCAAAGGTGGACACTGAAGCTTTCTTT. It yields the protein CASSQETAKVDTEAFF.

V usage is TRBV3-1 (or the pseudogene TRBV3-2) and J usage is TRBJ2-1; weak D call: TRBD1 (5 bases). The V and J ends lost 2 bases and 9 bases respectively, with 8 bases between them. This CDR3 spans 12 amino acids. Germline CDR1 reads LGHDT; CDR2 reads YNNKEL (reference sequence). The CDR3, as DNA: TGTGCCAGCAGCCAACAGGGTGGTGAGCAGTTCTTC. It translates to CASSQQGGEQFF.

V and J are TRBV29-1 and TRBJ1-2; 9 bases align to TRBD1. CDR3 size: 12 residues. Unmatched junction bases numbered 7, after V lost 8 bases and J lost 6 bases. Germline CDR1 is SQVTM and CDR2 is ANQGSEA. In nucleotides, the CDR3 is TGCAGCATACAGGGACAGGGAAATGGCTACACCTTC. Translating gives CSIQGQGNGYTF.

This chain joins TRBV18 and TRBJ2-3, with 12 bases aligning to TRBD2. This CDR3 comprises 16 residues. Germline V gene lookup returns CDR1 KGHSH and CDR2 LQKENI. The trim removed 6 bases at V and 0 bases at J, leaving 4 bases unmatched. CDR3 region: CASSVGTSGSTDTQYF. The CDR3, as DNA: TGTGCCAGCTCCGTGGGGACTAGCGGGAGCACAGATACGCAGTATTTT. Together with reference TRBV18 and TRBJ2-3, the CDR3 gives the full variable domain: NAGVMQNPRHLVRRRGQEARLRCSPMKGHSHVYWYRQLPEEGLKFMVYLQKENIIDESGMPKERFSAEFPKEGPSILRIQQVVRGDSAAYFCASSVGTSGSTDTQYFGPGTRLTVL.

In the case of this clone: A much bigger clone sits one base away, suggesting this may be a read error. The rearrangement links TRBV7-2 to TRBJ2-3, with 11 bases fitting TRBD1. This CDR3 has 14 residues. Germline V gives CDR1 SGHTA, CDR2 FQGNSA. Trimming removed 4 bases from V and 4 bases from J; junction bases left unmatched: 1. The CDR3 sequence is CASSSGQGADTQYF. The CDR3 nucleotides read TGTGCCAGCAGCTCGGGACAGGGGGCAGATACGCAGTATTTT.

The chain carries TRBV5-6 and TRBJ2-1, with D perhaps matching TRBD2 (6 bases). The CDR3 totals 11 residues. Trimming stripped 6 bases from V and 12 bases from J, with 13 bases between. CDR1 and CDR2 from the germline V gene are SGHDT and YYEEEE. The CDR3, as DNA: TGTGCCAGCAAGGAACGACTAGGGCAGTTCTTC. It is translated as CASKERLGQFF.

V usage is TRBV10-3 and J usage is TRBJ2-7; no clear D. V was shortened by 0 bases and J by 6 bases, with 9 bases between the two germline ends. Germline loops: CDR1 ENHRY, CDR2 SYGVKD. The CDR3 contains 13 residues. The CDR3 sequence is CAISESRKLEQYF. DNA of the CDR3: TGTGCCATCAGTGAGTCGCGGAAGCTCGAGCAGTACTTC.

In DNA, the CDR3 is TGTGCCAGCAGTTCTGACTCGGGGGTCGAAAAACTGTTTTTT. Translating gives CASSSDSGVEKLFF. The gene calls are TRBV5-4 and TRBJ1-4; D perhaps matches TRBD1 (5 bases). This CDR3 region has 14 residues. V shed 5 bases and J shed 8 bases, with 16 bases lying between them. Germline V gives CDR1 SGHNT, CDR2 YYREEE (reference sequence).

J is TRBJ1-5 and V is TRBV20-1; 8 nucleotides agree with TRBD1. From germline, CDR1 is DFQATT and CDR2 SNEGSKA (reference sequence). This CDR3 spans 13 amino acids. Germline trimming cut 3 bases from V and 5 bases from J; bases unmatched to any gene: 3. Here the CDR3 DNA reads TGCAGTGCTAGTCTACAGGGGGATCAGCCCCAGCATTTT. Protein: CSASLQGDQPQHF.

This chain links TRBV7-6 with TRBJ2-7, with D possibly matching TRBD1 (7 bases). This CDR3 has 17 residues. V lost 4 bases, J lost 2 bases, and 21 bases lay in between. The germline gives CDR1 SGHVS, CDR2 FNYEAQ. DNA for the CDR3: TGTGCCAGCAGCTCCGGGGGCAGGGGGGTTAGACCCTACGAGCAGTACTTC. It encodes CASSSGGRGVRPYEQYF.

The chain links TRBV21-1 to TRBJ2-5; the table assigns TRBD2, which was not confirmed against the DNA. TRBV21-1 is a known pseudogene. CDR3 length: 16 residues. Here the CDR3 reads CASSLRSFKVRETQYF. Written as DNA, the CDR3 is TGTGCCAGCAGCCTAAGGAGCTTTAAGGTACGAGAGACCCAGTACTTC.